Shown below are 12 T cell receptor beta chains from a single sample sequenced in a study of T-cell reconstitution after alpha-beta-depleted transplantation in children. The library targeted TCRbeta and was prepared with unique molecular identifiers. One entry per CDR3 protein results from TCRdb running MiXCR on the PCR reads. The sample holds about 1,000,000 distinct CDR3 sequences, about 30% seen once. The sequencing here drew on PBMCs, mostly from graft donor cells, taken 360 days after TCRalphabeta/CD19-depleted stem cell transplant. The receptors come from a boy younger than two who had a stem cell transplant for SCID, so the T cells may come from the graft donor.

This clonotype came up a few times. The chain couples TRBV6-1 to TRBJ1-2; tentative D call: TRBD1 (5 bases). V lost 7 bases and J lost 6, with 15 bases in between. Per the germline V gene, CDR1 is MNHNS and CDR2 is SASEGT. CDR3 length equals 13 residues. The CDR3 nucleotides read TGTGCCAGCAAGAGGTGGGGGTCGGATGGCTACACCTTC. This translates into CASKRWGSDGYTF.

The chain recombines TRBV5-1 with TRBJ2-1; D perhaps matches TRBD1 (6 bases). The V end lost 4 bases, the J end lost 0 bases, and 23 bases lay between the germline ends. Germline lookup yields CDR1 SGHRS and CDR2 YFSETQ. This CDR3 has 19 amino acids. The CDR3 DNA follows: TGCGCCAGCAGCGAAATCGGGACACCAATCCTAGGCTCCTACAATGAGCAGTTCTTC. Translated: CASSEIGTPILGSYNEQFF.

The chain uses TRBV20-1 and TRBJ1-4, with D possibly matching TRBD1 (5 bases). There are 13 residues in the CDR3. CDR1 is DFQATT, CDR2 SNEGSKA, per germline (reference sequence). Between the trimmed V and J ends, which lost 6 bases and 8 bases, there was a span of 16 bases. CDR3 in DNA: TGCAGTGCCCCGATGGGACTTGGAGAAAAACTGTTTTTT. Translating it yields CSAPMGLGEKLFF.

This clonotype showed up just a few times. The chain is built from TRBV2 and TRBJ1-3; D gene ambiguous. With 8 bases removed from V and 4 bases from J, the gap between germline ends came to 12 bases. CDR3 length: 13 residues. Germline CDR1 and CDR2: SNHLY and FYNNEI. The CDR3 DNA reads TGTGCCAGCCACGATAGCCGGGGAAACACCATATATTTT. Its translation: CASHDSRGNTIYF. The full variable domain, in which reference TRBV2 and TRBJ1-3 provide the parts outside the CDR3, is EPEVTQTPSHQVTQMGQEVILRCVPISNHLYFYWYRQILGQKVEFLVSFYNNEISEKSEIFDDQFSVERPDGSNFTLKIRSTKLEDSAMYFCASHDSRGNTIYFGEGSWLTVV.

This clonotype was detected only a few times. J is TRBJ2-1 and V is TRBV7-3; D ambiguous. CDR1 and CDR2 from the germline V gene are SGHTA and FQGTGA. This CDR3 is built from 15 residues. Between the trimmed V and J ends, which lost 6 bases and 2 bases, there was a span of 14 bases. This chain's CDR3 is CASSTRVAPYNEQFF. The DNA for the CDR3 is TGTGCCAGCAGTACCCGGGTCGCCCCCTACAATGAGCAGTTCTTC. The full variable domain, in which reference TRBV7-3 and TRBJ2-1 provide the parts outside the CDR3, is GAGVSQTPSNKVTEKGKYVELRCDPISGHTALYWYRQSLGQGPEFLIYFQGTGAADDSGLPNDRFFAVRPEGSVSTLKIQRTERGDSAVYLCASSTRVAPYNEQFFGPGTRLTVL.

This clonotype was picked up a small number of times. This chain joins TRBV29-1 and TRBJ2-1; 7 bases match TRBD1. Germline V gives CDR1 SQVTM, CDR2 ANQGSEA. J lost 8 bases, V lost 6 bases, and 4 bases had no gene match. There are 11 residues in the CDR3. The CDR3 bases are TGCAGCGTCAGAACAGGGGATGAGCAGTTCTTC. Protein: CSVRTGDEQFF.

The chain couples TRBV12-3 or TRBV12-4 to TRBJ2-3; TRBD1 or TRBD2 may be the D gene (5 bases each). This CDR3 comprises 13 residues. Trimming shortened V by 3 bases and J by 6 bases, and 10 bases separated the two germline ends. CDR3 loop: CASSLGVADTQYF. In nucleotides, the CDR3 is TGTGCCAGCAGTTTGGGGGTTGCGGATACGCAGTATTTT.

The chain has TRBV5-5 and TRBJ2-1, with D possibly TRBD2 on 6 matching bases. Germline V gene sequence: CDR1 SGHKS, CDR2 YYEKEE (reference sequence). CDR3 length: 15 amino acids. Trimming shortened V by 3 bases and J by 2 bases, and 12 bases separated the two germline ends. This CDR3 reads CASSSTRRAYNEQFF. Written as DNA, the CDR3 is TGTGCCAGCAGCTCTACAAGGAGGGCCTACAATGAGCAGTTCTTC.

The CDR3: CASSGGLRGEETQYF. The CDR3 DNA follows: TGTGCCAGCAGCGGGGGACTGCGGGGGGAAGAGACCCAGTACTTC. The chain employs TRBV9 and TRBJ2-5, with 8 bases matching TRBD2. Per germline, CDR1 SGDLS and CDR2 YYNGEE. The V gene end was trimmed by 3 bases and the J gene end by 3 bases; junction bases not matched to a gene: 7. The CDR3 has 15 amino acids.

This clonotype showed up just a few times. This chain's CDR3 is CATSRPTDRFGGYTF. The CDR3 nucleotides read TGTGCCACCAGCAGACCTACGGACAGGTTCGGTGGCTACACCTTC. The genes are TRBV15 and TRBJ1-2; 7 bases fit TRBD1. This CDR3 comprises 15 residues. Germline V gives CDR1 LNHNV, CDR2 YYDKDF (reference sequence). The V and J ends lost 2 bases and 7 bases, in that order; junction bases with no gene match: 10.

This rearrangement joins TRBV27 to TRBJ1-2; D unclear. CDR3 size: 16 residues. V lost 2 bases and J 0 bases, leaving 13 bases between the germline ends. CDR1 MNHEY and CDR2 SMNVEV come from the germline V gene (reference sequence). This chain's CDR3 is CASSLTGIAANYGYTF. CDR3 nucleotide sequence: TGTGCCAGCAGTTTAACCGGGATCGCAGCTAACTATGGCTACACCTTC.

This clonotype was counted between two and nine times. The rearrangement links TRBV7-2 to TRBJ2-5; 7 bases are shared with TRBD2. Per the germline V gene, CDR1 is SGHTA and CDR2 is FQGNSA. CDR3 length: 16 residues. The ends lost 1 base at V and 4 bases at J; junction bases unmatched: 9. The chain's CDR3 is CASSLGGFTGGETQYF. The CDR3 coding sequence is TGTGCCAGCAGCTTAGGGGGCTTCACGGGGGGAGAGACCCAGTACTTC. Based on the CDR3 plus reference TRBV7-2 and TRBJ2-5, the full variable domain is GAGVSQSPSNKVTEKGKDVELRCDPISGHTALYWYRQSLGQGLEFLIYFQGNSAPDKSGLPSDRFSAERTGGSVSTLTIQRTQQEDSAVYLCASSLGGFTGGETQYFGPGTRLLVL.